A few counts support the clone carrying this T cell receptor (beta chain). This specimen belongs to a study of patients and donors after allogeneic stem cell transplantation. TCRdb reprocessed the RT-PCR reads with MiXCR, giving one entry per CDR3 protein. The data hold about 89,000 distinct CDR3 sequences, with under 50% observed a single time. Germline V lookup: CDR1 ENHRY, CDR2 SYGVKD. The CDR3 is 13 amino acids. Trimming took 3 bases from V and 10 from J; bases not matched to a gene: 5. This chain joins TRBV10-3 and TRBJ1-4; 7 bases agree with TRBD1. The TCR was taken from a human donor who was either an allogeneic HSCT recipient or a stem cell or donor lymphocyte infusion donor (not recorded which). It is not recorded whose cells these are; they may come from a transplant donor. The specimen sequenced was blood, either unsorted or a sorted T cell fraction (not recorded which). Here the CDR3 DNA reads TGTGCCATCAGTGACGTCGCAGGGGGAAAACTGTTTTTT. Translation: CAISDVAGGKLFF.